This T cell receptor beta chain was retrieved from a study of cytomegalovirus exposure and HLA in healthy donors. Study findings and constraints: Most CMV-associated TCR beta chains appeared HLA-restricted in a later analysis.

A note on this clone: Its antigen is unknown.

This CDR3 spans 14 amino acids. V gave up 6 bases and J gave up 8 bases, with 20 bases separating them. Germline CDR1 and CDR2: MNHEY and SMNVEV (reference sequence). Both 60 Vbeta primers and 13 Jbeta primers went into the PCR. The repertoire was sequenced with immunoSEQ multiplex PCR; TCRdb's copy has only in-frame clones and lacks some. This sample has 120,000 to 150,000 clones, with about 79% found just once. The sample taken for sequencing was PBMCs. The chain has TRBV27 and TRBJ2-7; D unresolved. This TCR derives from a male donor in good health and CMV-seronegative. The chain's CDR3 is CASSPSAQPHKQYF. The CDR3 nucleotides are TGTGCCAGCAGCCCTTCTGCCCAACCCCACAAGCAGTACTTC.